What follows are 17 T cell receptor beta chains derived from one specimen sequenced in a study of blood T cell repertoires in COVID-19. The table came from immunoSEQ multiplex PCR; TCRdb's copy has only in-frame clones and leaves some out. This repertoire shows about 230,000 clones, 85% to 90% found once; its top ten account for 15% to 17%. Material: PBMCs or T cells enriched from blood (not recorded which). These receptors were collected from a man aged 18 to 30 who had recovered from COVID-19.

The chain is built from TRBV12-3 or TRBV12-4 and TRBJ2-6; D is unresolved. The germline V and J ends were trimmed by 9 bases and 2 bases, with 8 bases remaining between them. The CDR3 is 13 residues long. CDR3 sequence (DNA): TGTGCCAGTACTGAGGCTGGGGCCAACGTCCTGACTTTC. It is translated as CASTEAGANVLTF.

This rearrangement joins TRBV7-9 to TRBJ1-6; 7 bases are a match to TRBD1. Germline CDR1 and CDR2: SEHNR and FQNEAQ (reference sequence). The trim removed 3 bases at V and 10 bases at J, leaving 9 bases unmatched. This CDR3 contains 15 residues. CDR3 coding DNA: TGTGCCAGCAGCTTGGGTAACAGGGGTTGGTCACCCCTCCACTTT. This sequence encodes CASSLGNRGWSPLHF.

The rearrangement links TRBV6-2 or TRBV6-3 to TRBJ1-6; the D gene is possibly TRBD1 (5 bases). CDR1 and CDR2 from the germline V gene are MNHEY and SVGEGT. The CDR3 sequence is 14 residues long. V shed 0 bases and J shed 7 bases, with 7 bases lying between them. In nucleotides, the CDR3 is TGTGCCAGCAGTTACTCAGGGGAAAATTCACCCCTCCACTTT. It translates to CASSYSGENSPLHF.

The chain recombines TRBV27 with TRBJ1-6; the match to TRBD1 covers 7 bases. Germline assignment: CDR1 MNHEY and CDR2 SMNVEV (reference sequence). The CDR3 is 15 residues long. The J segment lost 5 bases and the V segment lost 2 bases, leaving 3 bases of the junction unmatched. The CDR3 DNA sequence: TGTGCCAGCAGTTTAGCAGGGGGTCATAATTCACCCCTCCACTTT. It codes for CASSLAGGHNSPLHF.

This chain joins TRBV20-1 and TRBJ1-1; the D is unclear. Trimming took 6 bases from V and 5 from J, leaving 7 bases between them. The CDR3 length is 10 residues. Germline loops: CDR1 DFQATT, CDR2 SNEGSKA (reference sequence). The DNA for the CDR3 is TGCAGTGCCGGGAGGACTGAAGCTTTCTTT. Protein: CSAGRTEAFF.

The V and J genes are TRBV30 and TRBJ1-5; 9 bases line up with TRBD1. V lost 1 base to trimming and J lost 7 bases; unmatched junction nucleotides: 2. The CDR3 runs to 13 residues. CDR1 and CDR2 from the germline V gene are GTSNPN and SVGIG (reference sequence). The CDR3 loop reads CAWSATGGQPQHF. The CDR3 bases are TGTGCCTGGAGTGCGACAGGGGGACAGCCCCAGCATTTT.

The genes are TRBV19 and TRBJ1-5, with TRBD1 matching 10 bases. Germline V CDR1 and CDR2: LNHDA, SQIVND (reference sequence). V was clipped by 1 base and J by 6 bases; unmatched bases: 6. This CDR3 is built from 16 residues. CDR3: CASSIVGQGMAQPQHF. CDR3 nucleotides: TGTGCCAGTAGTATAGTGGGACAGGGGATGGCTCAGCCCCAGCATTTT. The full variable domain, completed using reference TRBV19 and TRBJ1-5, is DGGITQSPKYLFRKEGQNVTLSCEQNLNHDAMYWYRQDPGQGLRLIYYSQIVNDFQKGDIAEGYSVSREKKESFPLTVTSAQKNPTAFYLCASSIVGQGMAQPQHFGDGTRLSIL.

The chain links TRBV11-2 to TRBJ1-4, with a possible D match to TRBD1 (5 bases). The germline V gene has CDR1 SGHAT and CDR2 FQNNGV. Between the trimmed V and J ends, which lost 3 bases and 10 bases, there was a span of 6 bases. This CDR3 contains 11 residues. The CDR3 region is CASSFDRKLFF. In DNA, the CDR3 is TGTGCCAGCAGCTTCGACAGAAAACTGTTTTTT.

This chain's CDR3 is CASSEEGGNTIYF. The CDR3 nucleotides read TGCGCCAGCAGTGAGGAGGGTGGAAACACCATATATTTT. This chain uses TRBV10-2 with TRBJ1-3; D call uncertain. The CDR3 is made up of 13 amino acids. Germline CDR1 is WSHSY and CDR2 is SAAADI. Between the trimmed V and J ends, which lost 2 bases and 3 bases, there was a span of 5 bases.

The V gene is TRBV19, the J gene TRBJ2-1, with 13 bases lining up with TRBD2. The V and J ends lost 5 bases and 0 bases, in that order; junction bases with no gene match: 1. This CDR3 comprises 16 residues. Germline V lookup: CDR1 LNHDA, CDR2 SQIVND (reference sequence). CDR3 in DNA: TGTGCCAGTAGTTGGACTAGCGGGAGCTCCTACAATGAGCAGTTCTTC. This encodes CASSWTSGSSYNEQFF. The full variable domain, its missing parts supplied by reference TRBV19 and TRBJ2-1, is DGGITQSPKYLFRKEGQNVTLSCEQNLNHDAMYWYRQDPGQGLRLIYYSQIVNDFQKGDIAEGYSVSREKKESFPLTVTSAQKNPTAFYLCASSWTSGSSYNEQFFGPGTRLTVL.

This clone was seen just once. V usage is TRBV24-1 and J usage is TRBJ2-7; maybe TRBD2 (5 bases). The CDR3 has 13 amino acids. CDR1 KGHDR and CDR2 SFDVKD come from the germline V gene. The V and J ends lost 1 base and 6 bases respectively, with 9 bases between them. Here the CDR3 reads CATSDFSGGEQYF. The CDR3 DNA reads as TGTGCCACCAGTGATTTTTCTGGAGGCGAGCAGTACTTC.

The chain uses TRBV19 and TRBJ2-7; TRBD2 aligns across 8 bases. CDR1 and CDR2 from the germline V gene are LNHDA and SQIVND (reference sequence). The length of the CDR3 is 15 residues. Trimming removed 1 base from V and 5 bases from J; junction bases left unmatched: 7. As DNA, the CDR3 is TGTGCCAGTAGTATAGTGGGCGGGAGGCCTCACGAGCAGTACTTC. Encoded protein: CASSIVGGRPHEQYF.

The V and J genes are TRBV11-2 and TRBJ2-3; 9 nucleotides line up with TRBD1. This CDR3 is built from 16 residues. Germline values: CDR1 SGHAT, CDR2 FQNNGV. Trimming cost V 1 base and J 5 bases; bases outside gene matches: 7. The CDR3 protein is CASSLARTGVGDTQYF. The CDR3 nucleotides read TGTGCCAGCAGCTTAGCCCGGACAGGGGTTGGAGATACGCAGTATTTT.

The chain combines TRBV5-1 with TRBJ1-2; possible D gene TRBD1, 5 bases. Germline assignment: CDR1 SGHRS and CDR2 YFSETQ. The germline V and J ends were trimmed by 4 bases and 3 bases, with 13 bases remaining between them. The CDR3 runs 14 residues. The CDR3 region has the DNA TGCGCCAGCAGCCCAGCAGGACACGACTATGGCTACACCTTC. It translates to CASSPAGHDYGYTF.

V usage is TRBV20-1 and J usage is TRBJ2-1, with TRBD2 matching 13 bases. Germline V lookup: CDR1 DFQATT, CDR2 SNEGSKA (reference sequence). The J segment lost 0 bases and the V segment lost 3 bases, leaving 8 bases of the junction unmatched. The CDR3 consists of 18 residues. The CDR3 spells CSASTWTSGSFSYNEQFF. CDR3 DNA sequence: TGCAGTGCTAGTACGTGGACTAGCGGGAGCTTCTCCTACAATGAGCAGTTCTTC.

The chain carries TRBV2 and TRBJ1-5; 10 bases fit TRBD1. Trimming removed 4 bases from V and 6 bases from J; junction bases left unmatched: 6. The CDR3 spans 15 residues. Germline-derived CDR1 and CDR2 are SNHLY and FYNNEI. CDR3 protein: CASSGDRGKAQPQHF. CDR3 in DNA: TGTGCCAGCAGTGGGGACAGGGGAAAGGCTCAGCCCCAGCATTTT.

In this sample, this clone turned up a few times. The V gene is TRBV5-6, the J gene TRBJ2-1, with unresolved D. Germline V gene lookup returns CDR1 SGHDT and CDR2 YYEEEE. The CDR3 loop spans 12 amino acids. The V end was cut by 0 bases, the J end by 7 bases, with 5 bases between. The CDR3 DNA sequence: TGTGCCAGCAGCTTGGTGGCTAATGAGCAGTTCTTC. Protein product: CASSLVANEQFF.